This TCR beta chain was identified during a study of a mutant IDH1 vaccine in newly diagnosed glioma. Study background: Treated patients had a mean age of 40.4 years and a 62.5% male, around 38% female split. Study results and caveats: Researchers report vaccine-induced immune responses in about 93% of patients.

The data were produced by immunoSEQ multiplex PCR, yet TCRdb's version contains in-frame clones alone and is incomplete. The sample records about 24,000 clones, roughly 90% being singletons. Points on this clone: What it binds is not known.

Time point denoted: baseline, week 1 (first vaccination visit). Treatment denoted: pre-vaccination baseline after standard-of-care therapy. The donor cohort comprised cases of new WHO grade 3 or 4 IDH1-mutant, ATRX-lost astrocytoma. The material sequenced was PBMCs, taken from a glioma patient treated with radiotherapy, temozolomide or both. This receptor was identified in a man aged 30-40 years with glioma.

CDR3: CASSFSTGGSYEQYF. The CDR3 nucleotides read TGTGCCAGCAGTTTTTCGACAGGGGGCTCCTACGAGCAGTACTTC. The chain combines TRBV27 with TRBJ2-7; 9 bases map to TRBD1. V trimming: 3 bases; J trimming: 0 bases; junction bases outside the gene matches: 3. Germline values: CDR1 MNHEY, CDR2 SMNVEV (reference sequence). The CDR3 runs to 15 residues.